Listed below are T cell receptor beta chains from one sample, sequenced in a study of cytomegalovirus exposure and HLA in healthy donors. Data came from immunoSEQ multiplex PCR; TCRdb stores just in-frame clones and leaves some out. The sample's table shows about 130,000 clones. Sequencing was performed on PBMCs. These receptors all stem from a man aged 40-49 years in good health and CMV-seronegative. Each CDR3 is given with its conserved first and last residue.

j_call: TRBJ2-7; v_call: TRBV7-3; cdr3_length: 14; cdr3_aa: CASSLTGTGFEQYF
j_call: TRBJ2-5; v_call: TRBV2; cdr3_length: 15; cdr3_aa: CASRRGLADQETQYF
j_call: TRBJ2-1; v_call: TRBV7-2; cdr3_length: 14; cdr3_aa: CASSLGWSYNEQFF
j_call: TRBJ1-3; v_call: TRBV7-8; cdr3_length: 16; cdr3_aa: CASSVDRVHSGNTIYF
j_call: TRBJ2-2; v_call: TRBV10-3; cdr3_length: 15; cdr3_aa: CAIARGGLNTGELFF
j_call: TRBJ2-1; v_call: TRBV5-1; cdr3_length: 14; cdr3_aa: CASRLADSYNEQFF
j_call: TRBJ2-7; v_call: TRBV5-1; cdr3_length: 11; cdr3_aa: CASAGSYEQYF
j_call: TRBJ2-3; v_call: TRBV9; cdr3_length: 16; cdr3_aa: CASSVDLRPSTDTQYF
j_call: TRBJ2-7; v_call: TRBV9; cdr3_length: 15; cdr3_aa: CASSGTSGSSYEQYF
j_call: TRBJ2-7; v_call: TRBV6-1; cdr3_length: 13; cdr3_aa: CASSELIGGGWYF
j_call: TRBJ2-1; v_call: TRBV7-8; cdr3_length: 13; cdr3_aa: CASSLPVLPYLFF
j_call: TRBJ2-1; v_call: TRBV6-4; cdr3_length: 14; cdr3_aa: CASSGLAAYNEQFF
j_call: TRBJ1-1; v_call: TRBV5-1; cdr3_length: 16; cdr3_aa: CASSWKQGGMDTEAFF
j_call: TRBJ2-2; v_call: TRBV18; cdr3_length: 16; cdr3_aa: CASSPRSSGDTGELFF
j_call: TRBJ2-7; v_call: TRBV29-1; cdr3_length: 14; cdr3_aa: CSVVTWPGTYEQYF
j_call: TRBJ2-3; v_call: TRBV28; cdr3_length: 17; cdr3_aa: CASSYIRGIPFEVSQYF
j_call: TRBJ1-3; v_call: TRBV5-6; cdr3_length: 15; cdr3_aa: CASSFRGGSGNTIYF